This T cell receptor (beta chain) was recovered during a study of blood T cell repertoires in COVID-19. Study-level background: Sites in the United States, Italy and Spain provided acute and convalescent COVID-19 samples. PBMCs, B-cell-depleted T cells, or T cells were the source of the cDNA or gDNA that made up the material.

V was cut by 0 bases and J by 0 bases, with 14 bases left in between. The CDR3 contains 18 residues. CDR1 MGHRA and CDR2 YSYEKL come from the germline V gene. Per the original methods: Estimation of nucleated cell counts was performed using reference gene primer amplification. The data were produced by immunoSEQ multiplex PCR, yet TCRdb's version contains in-frame clones alone and is incomplete. V and J calls and clone size are those listed in that table; D and trimming were worked out from the DNA. The sample has 200,000 or so clones, 85% to 90% seen once; the top ten hold approximately 2.6%. The sequence derives from a woman aged 60-70 years with acute or convalescent COVID-19. The chain carries TRBV4-1 and TRBJ2-2, with TRBD1 as a possible D gene (5 bases). Sequences were obtained from peripheral blood. In DNA, the CDR3 is TGCGCCAGCAGCCAAGATCAGGGCAGATTTACGAACACCGGGGAGCTGTTTTTT. Its protein product is CASSQDQGRFTNTGELFF.